The 11 T cell receptor beta chains given below trace back to one sample, sequenced in a study of blood T cell repertoires in COVID-19. Only in-frame clones appear in the TCRdb table, and some are missing; sequencing was by immunoSEQ multiplex PCR. Here the sample spans approximately 190,000 clones, about 88% being singletons. The sample taken for sequencing was peripheral blood. The origin of the receptors is a man aged 30 to 45 with active or convalescent COVID-19.

This chain links TRBV9 with TRBJ1-5; D not resolved. Germline V lookup: CDR1 SGDLS, CDR2 YYNGEE. The CDR3 is made up of 14 amino acids. Trimming cost V 0 bases and J 4 bases, with 8 bases left between them. This CDR3 is CASSVDSGNQPQHF. DNA for the CDR3: TGTGCCAGCAGCGTAGATTCGGGGAATCAGCCCCAGCATTTT.

The V and J genes are TRBV28 and TRBJ1-2; 7 positions agree with TRBD1. The V segment lost 2 bases and the J segment 6 bases; nucleotides outside the gene matches: 6. This CDR3 has 14 amino acids. Germline V CDR1 and CDR2: MDHEN, SYDVKM. The CDR3 loop is CASSLGTAFDGYTF. The CDR3, as DNA: TGTGCCAGCAGTTTAGGGACAGCCTTTGATGGCTACACCTTC.

The V call is TRBV19, the J call TRBJ2-5, with 9 bases that match TRBD2. CDR1 is LNHDA, CDR2 SQIVND, per germline (reference sequence). The CDR3 contains 15 residues. Germline trimming cut 7 bases from V and 5 bases from J; bases unmatched to any gene: 11. The DNA for the CDR3 is TGTGCCAGTACCGTTGGGACTAGCCTCTTCGAGACCCAGTACTTC. Its protein product is CASTVGTSLFETQYF. Full variable domain (outside the CDR3, taken from reference TRBV19 and TRBJ2-5): DGGITQSPKYLFRKEGQNVTLSCEQNLNHDAMYWYRQDPGQGLRLIYYSQIVNDFQKGDIAEGYSVSREKKESFPLTVTSAQKNPTAFYLCASTVGTSLFETQYFGPGTRLLVL.

This chain links TRBV4-1 with TRBJ2-2, with TRBD1 as a possible D gene (6 bases). V dropped 2 bases and J dropped 6 bases, with 16 bases sitting between them. CDR3 size: 16 residues. CDR1 is MGHRA and CDR2 is YSYEKL in the germline V gene. CDR3 coding DNA: TGCGCCAGCAGCCAACCCACAGGGAAAAAGGCCGGGGAGCTGTTTTTT. Protein sequence: CASSQPTGKKAGELFF.

This rearrangement joins TRBV27 to TRBJ2-7; 11 bases line up with TRBD2. The CDR3 sequence is 15 residues long. Germline V CDR1 and CDR2: MNHEY, SMNVEV (reference sequence). V dropped 6 bases and J dropped 3; count of bases not matched to a gene: 7. CDR3 DNA sequence: TGTGCCAGCAGCCCCCTGACTAGCGGGGACTACGAGCAGTACTTC. Translated: CASSPLTSGDYEQYF.

The chain uses TRBV28 and TRBJ1-1, with D hard to call. This CDR3 is 13 amino acids long. Germline lookup yields CDR1 MDHEN and CDR2 SYDVKM. The V end lost 8 bases, the J end lost 10 bases, and 20 bases lay between the germline ends. This CDR3 reads CASRTAGILGAFF. The DNA for the CDR3 is TGTGCCAGCCGGACGGCGGGGATTCTAGGAGCTTTCTTT.

The genes are TRBV19 and TRBJ1-1; 8 bases map to TRBD1. V gave up 6 bases and J gave up 6 bases; unmatched junction bases: 9. Germline V gives CDR1 LNHDA, CDR2 SQIVND (reference sequence). The CDR3 contains 14 residues. The CDR3 coding sequence is TGTGCCAGTAGCCTGGGGACAGGTAGTCCTGAAGCTTTCTTT. Translated, it gives CASSLGTGSPEAFF. The complete variable domain, with remaining parts taken from reference TRBV19 and TRBJ1-1, reads DGGITQSPKYLFRKEGQNVTLSCEQNLNHDAMYWYRQDPGQGLRLIYYSQIVNDFQKGDIAEGYSVSREKKESFPLTVTSAQKNPTAFYLCASSLGTGSPEAFFGQGTRLTVV.

In this sample, this clone turned up once. The rearrangement joins TRBV30 to TRBJ2-3; 12 bases align to TRBD1. V trimming: 5 bases; J trimming: 4 bases; junction bases outside the gene matches: 10. The CDR3 totals 16 residues. Germline V lookup: CDR1 GTSNPN, CDR2 SVGIG (reference sequence). CDR3 sequence: CAWRYSGTGGADTQYF. Here the CDR3 DNA reads TGTGCCTGGCGCTATTCCGGGACAGGGGGCGCAGATACGCAGTATTTT.

This clone was recorded a few times. One end of the junction does not line up with germline, which may come from a read error. The chain uses TRBV28 and TRBJ1-3; D possibly corresponds to TRBD1 (6 bases). Germline V gene sequence: CDR1 MDHEN, CDR2 SYDVKM. The CDR3 loop spans 14 amino acids. This CDR3 reads CASSPTGFGTTIYF. In nucleotides, the CDR3 is TGTGCCAGCAGCCCGACAGGTTTTGGAACCACCATATATTTT.

The chain is built from TRBV30 and TRBJ1-1; no reliable D call. Germline V gene sequence: CDR1 GTSNPN, CDR2 SVGIG (reference sequence). This CDR3 contains 13 residues. V lost 3 bases and J lost 5, with 13 bases in between. The CDR3 nucleotides read TGTGCCTGGAGAACGGGTCTGGTTACTGAAGCTTTCTTT. This codes for CAWRTGLVTEAFF. Combining the CDR3 with reference TRBV30 and TRBJ1-1 gives the whole variable domain SQTIHQWPATLVQPVGSPLSLECTVEGTSNPNLYWYRQAAGRGLQLLFYSVGIGQISSEVPQNLSASRPQDRQFILSSKKLLLSDSGFYLCAWRTGLVTEAFFGQGTRLTVV.

This clone has only one observation. CDR3 bases: TGTGCCAGCAGAATGACCGGGACAGGGGATCAGCCCCAGCATTTT. This encodes CASRMTGTGDQPQHF. This sequence joins TRBV28 and TRBJ1-5; 10 bases line up with TRBD1. The V gene's germline CDR1 is MDHEN and CDR2 SYDVKM. V lost 6 bases and J lost 5; bases outside the gene matches: 7. The CDR3 is 15 residues long. Full variable domain (rest looked up from reference TRBV28 and TRBJ1-5): DVKVTQSSRYLVKRTGEKVFLECVQDMDHENMFWYRQDPGLGLRLIYFSYDVKMKEKGDIPEGYSVSREKKERFSLILESASTNQTSMYLCASRMTGTGDQPQHFGDGTRLSIL.